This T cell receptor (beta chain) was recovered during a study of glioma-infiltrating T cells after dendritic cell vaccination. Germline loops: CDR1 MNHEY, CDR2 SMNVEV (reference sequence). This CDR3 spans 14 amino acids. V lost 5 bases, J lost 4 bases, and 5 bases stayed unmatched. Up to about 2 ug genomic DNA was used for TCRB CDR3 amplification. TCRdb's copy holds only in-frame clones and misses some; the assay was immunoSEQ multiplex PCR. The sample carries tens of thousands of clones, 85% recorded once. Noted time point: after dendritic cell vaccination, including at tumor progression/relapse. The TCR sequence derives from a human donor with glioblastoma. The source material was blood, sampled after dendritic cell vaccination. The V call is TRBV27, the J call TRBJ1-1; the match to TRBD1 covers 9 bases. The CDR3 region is CASSPWDRVTEAFF. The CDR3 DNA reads TGTGCCAGCAGTCCCTGGGACAGGGTCACTGAAGCTTTCTTT.